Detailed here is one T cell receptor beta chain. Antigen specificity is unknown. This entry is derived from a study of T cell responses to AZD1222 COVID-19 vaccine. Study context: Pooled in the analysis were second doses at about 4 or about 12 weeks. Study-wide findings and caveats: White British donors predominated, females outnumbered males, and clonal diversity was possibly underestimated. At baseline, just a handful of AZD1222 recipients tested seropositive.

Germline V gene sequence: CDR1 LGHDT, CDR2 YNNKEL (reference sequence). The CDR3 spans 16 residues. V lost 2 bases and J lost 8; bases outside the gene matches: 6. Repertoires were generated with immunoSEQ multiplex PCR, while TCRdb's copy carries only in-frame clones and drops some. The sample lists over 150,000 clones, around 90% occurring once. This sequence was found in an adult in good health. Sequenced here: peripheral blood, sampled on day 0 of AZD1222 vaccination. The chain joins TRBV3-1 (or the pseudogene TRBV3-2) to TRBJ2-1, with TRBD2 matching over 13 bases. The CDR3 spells CASSQSGTSGMHEQFF. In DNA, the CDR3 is TGTGCCAGCAGCCAATCCGGGACTAGCGGGATGCATGAGCAGTTCTTC.